The rows below give T cell receptor beta chains drawn from one sample of a study of blood T cell repertoires in COVID-19. Assay used: immunoSEQ multiplex PCR; TCRdb lists only in-frame clones, some missing. The table has approximately 110,000 clones, around 80% seen once. The sequenced sample was peripheral blood. The receptors shown here come from a woman in her seventies with acute or convalescent COVID-19. The CDR3 runs from the conserved cysteine through the conserved F or W. D genes are given only for firm matches. Clone size is given for some rows only: seen once, a few or many times, or a class if the clone is expanded.

d_gene: TRBD1
v_gene: TRBV5-6
abundance: -
j_gene: TRBJ1-2
CDR3aa: CASSSPTGAGYTF
CDR3nt: TGTGCCAGCAGCTCACCGACAGGGGCTGGCTACACCTTC

d_gene: -
v_gene: TRBV12-3/TRBV12-4
abundance: -
j_gene: TRBJ1-1
CDR3aa: CASTNRGAEAFF
CDR3nt: TGTGCCAGCACTAACCGGGGAGCTGAAGCTTTCTTT

d_gene: -
v_gene: TRBV2
abundance: -
j_gene: TRBJ1-4
CDR3aa: CASKWIRGGEKLFF
CDR3nt: TGTGCCAGCAAGTGGATAAGGGGTGGCGAAAAACTGTTTTTT

d_gene: -
v_gene: TRBV14
abundance: few
j_gene: TRBJ1-6
CDR3aa: CASSQEGQDSEGINSPLHF
CDR3nt: TGTGCCAGCAGCCAAGAGGGCCAGGACAGCGAGGGAATTAATTCACCCCTCCACTTT

d_gene: TRBD1
v_gene: TRBV6-4
abundance: -
j_gene: TRBJ2-1
CDR3aa: CASSDLSGTGGRNEQFF
CDR3nt: TGTGCCAGCAGCGACCTCTCAGGGACAGGTGGTCGGAATGAGCAGTTCTTC

d_gene: TRBD1
v_gene: TRBV7-2
abundance: -
j_gene: TRBJ1-2
CDR3aa: CASSLDPRGPRYGYTF
CDR3nt: TGTGCCAGCAGCTTAGACCCCAGGGGGCCTCGCTATGGCTACACCTTC

d_gene: TRBD1
v_gene: TRBV27
abundance: -
j_gene: TRBJ2-2
CDR3aa: CASSLSPTGDTGELFF
CDR3nt: TGTGCCAGCAGTTTATCCCCGACAGGGGACACCGGGGAGCTGTTTTTT

d_gene: -
v_gene: TRBV19
abundance: -
j_gene: TRBJ1-5
CDR3aa: CASSMGVHEPQHF
CDR3nt: TGTGCCAGTAGTATGGGAGTTCATGAGCCCCAGCATTTT

d_gene: -
v_gene: TRBV9
abundance: -
j_gene: TRBJ1-4
CDR3aa: CASSVRVGTHEKLFF
CDR3nt: TGTGCCAGCAGCGTTAGGGTTGGGACACATGAAAAACTGTTTTTT

d_gene: -
v_gene: TRBV6-5
abundance: -
j_gene: TRBJ2-3
CDR3aa: CASSPGGTDTQYF
CDR3nt: TGTGCCAGCAGTCCCGGGGGTACAGATACGCAGTATTTT

d_gene: -
v_gene: TRBV9
abundance: -
j_gene: TRBJ1-3
CDR3aa: CASSVGGRYQSSGNTIYF
CDR3nt: TGTGCCAGCAGCGTAGGAGGAAGGTACCAGAGCTCTGGAAACACCATATATTTT

d_gene: -
v_gene: TRBV19
abundance: -
j_gene: TRBJ1-2
CDR3aa: CASSMDSVGSYGYTF
CDR3nt: TGTGCCAGTAGTATGGACTCGGTGGGGTCCTATGGCTACACCTTC

d_gene: -
v_gene: TRBV4-1
abundance: few
j_gene: TRBJ1-1
CDR3aa: CASSQADSMNTEAFF
CDR3nt: TGCGCCAGCAGCCAAGCGGACAGTATGAACACTGAAGCTTTCTTT

d_gene: TRBD2
v_gene: TRBV9
abundance: -
j_gene: TRBJ2-2
CDR3aa: CASSPRLAGYTGELFF
CDR3nt: TGTGCCAGCAGCCCCCGACTAGCGGGGTACACCGGGGAGCTGTTTTTT

d_gene: -
v_gene: TRBV7-6
abundance: -
j_gene: TRBJ2-2
CDR3aa: CASSSYRSSNTGELFF
CDR3nt: TGTGCCAGCAGCTCCTATCGGAGCTCAAACACCGGGGAGCTGTTTTTT

d_gene: TRBD1
v_gene: TRBV5-1
abundance: -
j_gene: TRBJ1-6
CDR3aa: CASSLEGQGPSPLHF
CDR3nt: TGCGCCAGCAGCTTGGAAGGACAGGGACCTTCACCCCTCCACTTT

d_gene: TRBD1
v_gene: TRBV7-2
abundance: -
j_gene: TRBJ1-2
CDR3aa: CASSLAPDRGLGYTF
CDR3nt: TGTGCCAGCAGCTTAGCACCGGACAGGGGGCTTGGCTACACCTTC

d_gene: TRBD1
v_gene: TRBV2
abundance: -
j_gene: TRBJ1-2
CDR3aa: CASSDPGQGSGYTF
CDR3nt: TGTGCCAGCAGTGACCCGGGACAGGGGAGTGGCTACACCTTC

d_gene: TRBD1
v_gene: TRBV25-1
abundance: -
j_gene: TRBJ1-6
CDR3aa: CASRHTGGQGSYNSPLHF
CDR3nt: TGTGCCAGCAGACACACAGGGGGCCAGGGCTCCTATAATTCACCCCTCCACTTT

d_gene: TRBD1
v_gene: TRBV5-1
abundance: -
j_gene: TRBJ2-5
CDR3aa: CASSFGQGQETQYF
CDR3nt: TGCGCCAGCAGCTTCGGACAGGGCCAAGAGACCCAGTACTTC

d_gene: -
v_gene: TRBV19
abundance: -
j_gene: TRBJ1-4
CDR3aa: CASRSGGEKLFF
CDR3nt: TGTGCCAGTAGATCGGGAGGGGAAAAACTGTTTTTT

d_gene: TRBD1
v_gene: TRBV6-6
abundance: -
j_gene: TRBJ2-1
CDR3aa: CASSYGTGRNNEQFF
CDR3nt: TGTGCCAGCAGTTACGGGACAGGGAGAAACAATGAGCAGTTCTTC

d_gene: -
v_gene: TRBV19
abundance: -
j_gene: TRBJ2-1
CDR3aa: CASTGGELDYNEQFF
CDR3nt: TGTGCCAGTACCGGCGGGGAGCTTGATTACAATGAGCAGTTCTTC

d_gene: TRBD2
v_gene: TRBV6-5
abundance: -
j_gene: TRBJ2-1
CDR3aa: CASSLAGGDNEQFF
CDR3nt: TGTGCCAGCAGCCTAGCGGGAGGGGACAATGAGCAGTTCTTC

d_gene: TRBD1
v_gene: TRBV10-3
abundance: -
j_gene: TRBJ1-1
CDR3aa: CAISGQGIFARTEAFF
CDR3nt: TGTGCCATCAGTGGACAGGGAATCTTTGCGAGGACTGAAGCTTTCTTT

d_gene: -
v_gene: TRBV4-2
abundance: -
j_gene: TRBJ2-3
CDR3aa: CASSSRWRGYTDTQYF
CDR3nt: TGTGCCAGCAGCTCCCGGTGGCGGGGATACACAGATACGCAGTATTTT

d_gene: -
v_gene: TRBV19
abundance: -
j_gene: TRBJ1-5
CDR3aa: CASSLAGTPSRQPQHF
CDR3nt: TGTGCCAGTAGTCTGGCCGGGACACCCTCGCGTCAGCCCCAGCATTTT

d_gene: -
v_gene: TRBV6-1
abundance: few
j_gene: TRBJ2-6
CDR3aa: CASSETGPSGANVLTF
CDR3nt: TGTGCCAGCAGTGAAACAGGTCCATCTGGGGCCAACGTCCTGACTTTC

d_gene: TRBD2
v_gene: TRBV14
abundance: -
j_gene: TRBJ2-1
CDR3aa: CASSPIAGNYNEQFF
CDR3nt: TGTGCCAGCAGCCCGATAGCGGGAAACTACAATGAGCAGTTCTTC

d_gene: -
v_gene: TRBV2
abundance: -
j_gene: TRBJ1-5
CDR3aa: CASSEGRGNQPQHF
CDR3nt: TGTGCCAGCAGTGAAGGGCGGGGAAATCAGCCCCAGCATTTT

d_gene: TRBD1
v_gene: TRBV5-1
abundance: -
j_gene: TRBJ1-6
CDR3aa: CASSWGDRENSPLHF
CDR3nt: TGCGCCAGCAGCTGGGGGGACAGGGAGAATTCACCCCTCCACTTT

d_gene: -
v_gene: TRBV10-2
abundance: -
j_gene: TRBJ1-4
CDR3aa: CASRQGAEKLFF
CDR3nt: TGCGCCAGCAGACAGGGCGCTGAAAAACTGTTTTTT

d_gene: -
v_gene: TRBV4-2
abundance: -
j_gene: TRBJ2-1
CDR3aa: CASSQLTSRNEQFF
CDR3nt: TGTGCCAGCAGCCAACTAACTAGTAGGAATGAGCAGTTCTTC

d_gene: -
v_gene: TRBV10-1
abundance: -
j_gene: TRBJ1-5
CDR3aa: CASSESNNQPQHF
CDR3nt: TGCGCCAGCAGTGAGTCTAACAATCAGCCCCAGCATTTT

d_gene: TRBD1
v_gene: TRBV7-6
abundance: -
j_gene: TRBJ2-7
CDR3aa: CASSLARDSTYEQYF
CDR3nt: TGTGCCAGCAGCTTAGCCCGGGACAGCACCTACGAGCAGTACTTC

d_gene: -
v_gene: TRBV4-1
abundance: -
j_gene: TRBJ1-4
CDR3aa: CASSLVRQLNEKLFF
CDR3nt: TGCGCCAGCAGTCTCGTACGACAGTTAAATGAAAAACTGTTTTTT

d_gene: -
v_gene: TRBV5-8
abundance: few
j_gene: TRBJ1-4
CDR3aa: CASSLRGSINEKLFF
CDR3nt: TGTGCCAGCAGCTTGAGGGGGAGTATTAATGAAAAACTGTTTTTT

d_gene: -
v_gene: TRBV6-5
abundance: -
j_gene: TRBJ2-7
CDR3aa: CASRGPSSYEQYF
CDR3nt: TGTGCCAGCAGGGGCCCGAGCTCCTACGAGCAGTACTTC

d_gene: TRBD2
v_gene: TRBV7-2
abundance: -
j_gene: TRBJ2-1
CDR3aa: CASSLAWLAGEDEQFF
CDR3nt: TGTGCCAGCAGCTTAGCCTGGTTAGCGGGAGAGGATGAGCAGTTCTTC

d_gene: -
v_gene: TRBV25-1
abundance: -
j_gene: TRBJ1-1
CDR3aa: CASSELGPNTEAFF
CDR3nt: TGTGCCAGCAGTGAACTGGGGCCAAACACTGAAGCTTTCTTT